This T cell receptor beta chain emerged from a study of blood T cell repertoires in COVID-19 (TCRdb year 2020). For context, the study as a whole: Collaborator samples came from the United States, Italy and Spain and covered acute and convalescent phases of COVID-19. Samples were obtained from the ongoing ImmuneRACE study (first 160 participants) and from over a thousand subjects provided by 6 global collaborators. The prospective study material was composed of cDNA or gDNA derived from T cells, B-cell-depleted T cells, or PBMCs. Where HLA class I and class II types were available, the types were taken from metadata supplied by the sample provider, not from assay-based typing. Sample metadata almost always included a de-identified subject ID, COVID-19 status, age in years and sex. Deeply sampled blood TCRbeta repertoires from subjects exposed to, actively infected with, or recovered from COVID-19 were included in the dataset. The repertoires were made available in a free public database intended to serve as a resource for research on the immune response to SARS-CoV-2.

V trim: 3 bases; J trim: 8 bases; unmatched bases: 8. The germline V gene supplies CDR1 LGHNA and CDR2 YSLEER. From cysteine to phenylalanine, the CDR3 is 17 amino acids long. Only the CDR3 portion is preserved as DNA: 51 bases, with reading frame beginning at the first base. Samples from volunteer blood donors who had recovered from COVID-19 were contributed by a second Seattle source. Whole blood was collected in K2EDTA tubes by collaborating institutions according to the institutions' own protocols. For TCRbeta analysis, collaborator samples were shipped as frozen whole blood, as isolated PBMCs, or as DNA extracted from either sample type. Regarding this clone: The specificity of this receptor is unknown. No base quality values were provided; no much bigger clone lies one nucleotide off.

TCRbeta CDR3 regions were amplified from genomic DNA by means of the immunoSEQ Assay, a bias-controlled multiplex PCR. On the authors' methods: Nucleated cell counts per sample were estimated from amplification of reference gene primers within the assay. Sequence reads were collapsed and filtered to measure the absolute abundance of every unique TCRbeta CDR3 rearrangement. For each sample, productive Simpson clonality was calculated as the square root of Simpson's diversity index across productive rearrangements. TCRdb re-hosts the immuneACCESS table, in-frame sequences only. Its copies lack some clones; in the studies checked, an unresolved V gene accounts for under half of them, and the cause for the rest is not known. The V and J calls and clone size were taken over from that table, and D and trimming were inferred from the DNA. A total of about 150,000 clones appear in this sample, more than 75% of them only once. In total, the top ten clones hold approximately 2.1% of the sample.

The full study reports these points: The amount of clinical and demographic metadata varied by source and participant and was provided uncurated.

Recombination linked TRBV4-3 to TRBJ1-6, with 12 central nucleotides matching TRBD1. The TCR originated in a middle-aged man who had recovered from COVID-19. Sequencing used peripheral blood. The CDR3 is CASSHAPGQGADSPLHF. The bases are TGCGCCAGCAGCCACGCTCCGGGACAGGGGGCGGATTCACCCCTCCACTTT.